Presented here are 9 T cell receptor beta chains from one specimen sequenced in a study of molecular identifiers for immune sequencing clone quantification. From the PCR reads, TCRdb called clonotypes with MiXCR, one entry per CDR3 protein. The profile covers 50,000 or so distinct CDR3 sequences, with 20% to 25% appearing a single time and under 2% taken by the ten largest. What was sequenced was naive CD8+ T cells from blood, with Jurkat cell RNA spiked in. Subset here: FACS-sorted CD8+CD4-CCR7+CD45RA+ naive T cells. These receptors were taken from a human donor in good health. Some libraries in this study had Jurkat cell RNA spiked in.

This clonotype has ten or more counts. For the CDR3, the DNA is TGTGCCAGCATTCAGGGGTCTGAAGCTTTCTTT. It yields the protein CASIQGSEAFF. This sequence joins TRBV7-9 and TRBJ1-1; perhaps TRBD1 as D (6 bases). The CDR3 loop spans 11 amino acids. Trimming removed 7 bases at V and 6 bases at J, with 9 bases between. Germline V gene data show CDR1 as SEHNR and CDR2 as FQNEAQ (reference sequence).

The V and J genes are TRBV7-6 and TRBJ2-7; no clear D gene. The germline CDR1 and CDR2 sequences are SGHVS and FNYEAQ. The CDR3 is 12 amino acids. With 3 bases removed from V and 7 bases from J, the gap between germline ends came to 10 bases. CDR3 in DNA: TGTGCCAGCAGCTTTCCCCCAAAGGAGCAGTACTTC. Protein product: CASSFPPKEQYF.

This clonotype has at least ten counts. The V call is TRBV27, the J call TRBJ2-5; D is unclear. This CDR3 contains 11 residues. Germline values: CDR1 MNHEY, CDR2 SMNVEV (reference sequence). V was clipped by 5 bases and J by 5 bases, with 6 bases between them. CDR3 in DNA: TGTGCCAGCAGTGAAGGGGAGACCCAGTACTTC. Protein: CASSEGETQYF.

This clonotype was counted only a few times. Because it lacks the conserved phenylalanine or tryptophan at the end, this CDR3 is likely a read error. The V and J genes are TRBV28 and TRBJ2-7; tentative D call: TRBD1 (6 bases). The germline gives CDR1 MDHEN, CDR2 SYDVKM. The CDR3 contains 12 residues. V lost 3 bases and J lost 4, with 7 bases in between. CDR3 region: CASSFRGYEQYL. CDR3 DNA sequence: TGTGCCAGCAGTTTTAGGGGGTACGAGCAGTACCTC.

There are many counts of this clonotype. The chain uses TRBV6-1 and TRBJ1-1; maybe TRBD1 (5 bases). V gave up 0 bases and J gave up 1 base, with 6 bases separating them. Germline CDR1 reads MNHNS; CDR2 reads SASEGT. There are 14 residues in the CDR3. For the CDR3, the DNA is TGTGCCAGCAGTGAAGCGAGGGGGAACACTGAAGCTTTCTTT. Protein sequence: CASSEARGNTEAFF.

This clonotype came up many times. This chain connects TRBV9 to TRBJ1-1; D not certain. The CDR3 totals 13 residues. The V gene's germline CDR1 is SGDLS and CDR2 YYNGEE. Trimming shortened V by 3 bases and J by 6 bases, and 12 bases separated the two germline ends. Here the CDR3 DNA reads TGTGCCAGCAGCGACAACATAGCCGCTGAAGCTTTCTTT. Translated: CASSDNIAAEAFF.

This clonotype was observed many times. The chain has TRBV7-9 and TRBJ1-5; D remains ambiguous. The CDR3 extends over 15 amino acids. With 1 base removed from V and 0 bases from J, the gap between germline ends came to 7 bases. Looked up from germline, CDR1 is SEHNR and CDR2 is FQNEAQ (reference sequence). The CDR3 region has the DNA TGTGCCAGCAGCTTAGACATGTATAGCAATCAGCCCCAGCATTTT. Amino acids: CASSLDMYSNQPQHF.

This clonotype was detected only a few times. The chain recombines TRBV27 with TRBJ1-2, with 10 nucleotides matching TRBD1. The length of the CDR3 is 16 residues. CDR1 is MNHEY, CDR2 SMNVEV, per germline (reference sequence). The ends lost 1 base at V and 6 bases at J; junction bases unmatched: 8. CDR3 protein: CASSLYQSGTGDGYTF. The CDR3 DNA sequence: TGTGCCAGCAGTTTATACCAATCCGGGACAGGGGATGGCTACACCTTC.

This clonotype was detected many times. J is TRBJ2-4 and V is TRBV29-1, with D tentatively TRBD1 (6 bases). The ends were cut back, 3 bases at V and 6 bases at J, with 15 bases in the middle. The CDR3 consists of 14 residues. The germline V gene encodes CDR1 SQVTM and CDR2 ANQGSEA. CDR3 nucleotide sequence: TGCAGCGTTGAGGCGGTGGGCAGGGGAAACATTCAGTACTTC. Translating gives CSVEAVGRGNIQYF. Drawing the rest from reference TRBV29-1 and TRBJ2-4, the complete variable domain is SAVISQKPSRDICQRGTSLTIQCQVDSQVTMMFWYRQQPGQSLTLIATANQGSEATYESGFVIDKFPISRPNLTFSTLTVSNMSPEDSSIYLCSVEAVGRGNIQYFGAGTRLSVL.